Below, 26 T cell receptor beta chains from the same sample are listed, as sequenced in a study of blood T cells in healthy people across ages. PCR was performed a second time for about 7 to 12 cycles using a sample-barcoded 5' primer and a J-beta primer mix. One entry per CDR3 protein, called by TCRdb with MiXCR from the 5' RACE reads. The sample has about 800,000 distinct CDR3 sequences, 25% seen once. The data also belong to a second study, concerning T cells of mothers and their children.

The specimen was blood. The receptors shown here come from a boy younger than 18 in good health.

The V call is TRBV7-9, the J call TRBJ1-6; 8 nucleotides match TRBD1. V dropped 1 base and J dropped 10; count of bases not matched to a gene: 6. CDR1 is SEHNR and CDR2 is FQNEAQ in the germline V gene (reference sequence). This CDR3 has 15 residues. The CDR3 DNA is TGTGCCAGCAGCTTAGGGGGGACAGGCTACTCACCCCTCCACTTT. As protein: CASSLGGTGYSPLHF.

This clonotype was seen a handful of times. The rearrangement links TRBV29-1 to TRBJ2-3; possibly TRBD1 for D (6 bases). There are 12 residues in the CDR3. Trimming took off 6 bases at V and 5 bases at J, with 12 bases between the two ends. The germline gives CDR1 SQVTM, CDR2 ANQGSEA. In DNA, the CDR3 is TGCAGCGTCTTCGAGGGGGAAGATACGCAGTATTTT. Encoded protein: CSVFEGEDTQYF.

The chain couples TRBV25-1 to TRBJ2-1; D perhaps matches TRBD2 (5 bases). CDR1 is MGHDK, CDR2 SYGVNS, per germline. The CDR3 loop spans 16 amino acids. Trimming pared 3 bases from V and 2 bases from J, leaving 14 bases between. The CDR3 here is CASSDNLRAPYNEQFF. DNA for the CDR3: TGTGCCAGCAGTGACAACTTGAGGGCCCCCTACAATGAGCAGTTCTTC.

This rearrangement joins TRBV21-1 to TRBJ2-5; the D call of TRBD2 is as the table states it, not checked on the DNA. TRBV21-1 is marked as a pseudogene. This CDR3 contains 16 residues. The CDR3 sequence: CASSKGSRAGGETQYF. CDR3 DNA: TGTGCCAGCAGCAAAGGGAGCCGAGCGGGAGGGGAGACTCAGTACTTC.

The rearrangement joins TRBV6-5 to TRBJ1-2; the match to TRBD1 covers 8 bases. This CDR3 spans 16 amino acids. Germline lookup yields CDR1 MNHEY and CDR2 SVGAGI. Germline trimming cut 2 bases from V and 2 bases from J; bases unmatched to any gene: 7. The CDR3: CASSYTGQARNYGYTF. As DNA, the CDR3 is TGTGCCAGCAGTTACACGGGACAGGCGAGAAACTATGGCTACACCTTC.

The rearrangement links TRBV4-3 to TRBJ2-5, with no clear D. The germline V gene has CDR1 LGHNA and CDR2 YSLEER. Trimming left V 0 bases short and J 7 bases short, with 18 bases between. The CDR3 totals 16 residues. CDR3 nucleotide sequence: TGCGCCAGCAGCCAAGAGGCACCCCCGGCCCAAAGGACCCAGTACTTC. It encodes CASSQEAPPAQRTQYF.

V and J are TRBV20-1 and TRBJ1-5; D remains unclear. Deletions cut 2 bases from V and 3 bases from J, with 11 bases between. The CDR3 spans 14 residues. Germline loops: CDR1 DFQATT, CDR2 SNEGSKA (reference sequence). As DNA, the CDR3 is TGCAGTGCTAGAACGTCCGGGAACAATCAGCCCCAGCATTTT. The encoded protein is CSARTSGNNQPQHF.

The chain carries TRBV5-1 and TRBJ2-3, with 8 bases fitting TRBD1. Germline lookup yields CDR1 SGHRS and CDR2 YFSETQ. V shed 1 base and J 3 bases; nucleotides not matched to a gene: 13. The CDR3 consists of 18 residues. The CDR3 protein is CASSLTGSPGQETDTQYF. CDR3 DNA: TGCGCCAGCAGCTTGACCGGATCACCGGGACAGGAAACAGATACGCAGTATTTT.

This clonotype has a handful of counts. V is TRBV4-1 and J is TRBJ2-7, with D possibly TRBD1 on 6 matching bases. The CDR3 sequence is 17 residues long. V was pared by 5 bases and J by 5 bases, with 25 bases between. In germline, CDR1 is MGHRA, CDR2 YSYEKL. The CDR3 reads CASSRSGTGTVYDEQYF. The CDR3 DNA reads as TGCGCCAGCAGCAGATCTGGAACAGGGACGGTCTACGACGAGCAGTACTTC.

The sample holds one count of this clonotype. This rearrangement joins TRBV20-1 to TRBJ2-5, with 8 bases aligning to TRBD2. Trimming at V came to 3 bases and at J to 5 bases, leaving 5 bases not matched to a gene. The V gene's germline CDR1 is DFQATT and CDR2 SNEGSKA (reference sequence). This CDR3 contains 13 residues. The CDR3, as DNA: TGCAGTGCTAGCGGGAGGGTAGGGGAGACCCAGTACTTC. This translates into CSASGRVGETQYF.

The V gene is TRBV2, the J gene TRBJ2-4, with D unclear. V lost 3 bases, J lost 8 bases, and 14 bases lay in between. The CDR3 is 14 amino acids. Germline CDR1 SNHLY, CDR2 FYNNEI. The CDR3: CASSDSGLADIQYF. The CDR3 region has the DNA TGTGCCAGCAGTGATTCAGGTCTCGCAGACATTCAGTACTTC.

The table lists this clonotype with a few counts. This chain uses TRBV27 with TRBJ2-1; D might be TRBD2 (7 bases). V was shortened by 1 base and J by 0 bases, with 10 bases between the two germline ends. Germline loops: CDR1 MNHEY, CDR2 SMNVEV (reference sequence). The CDR3 is 16 amino acids. The CDR3 is CASSLFAGASYNEQFF. CDR3 nucleotides: TGTGCCAGCAGTTTATTCGCGGGGGCCTCCTACAATGAGCAGTTCTTC.

Only a few counts were recorded for this clonotype. The germline gene is not matched at one end of the junction; a read error may be the cause. The rearrangement joins TRBV7-2 to TRBJ2-5; no definite D call. CDR1 and CDR2 (germline): SGHTA, FQGNSA. There are 12 residues in the CDR3. CDR3 sequence: CASSPVTETQYF. The DNA for the CDR3 is TGCGCCAGCAGCCCGGTCACCGAGACCCAGTACTTC.

This clonotype occurred a few times. V gene TRBV12-3 or TRBV12-4 combines with J gene TRBJ1-5; no firm D call. The ends were cut back, 2 bases at V and 0 bases at J, with 14 bases in the middle. This CDR3 is built from 17 residues. Here the CDR3 reads CASSLRFAGYSNQPQHF. The CDR3 DNA reads as TGTGCCAGCAGTTTACGGTTTGCAGGATATAGCAATCAGCCCCAGCATTTT.

In this sample, this clonotype turned up a few times. This rearrangement joins TRBV4-3 to TRBJ2-5, with D perhaps TRBD2 (6 bases). Germline V gene data show CDR1 as LGHNA and CDR2 as YSLEER. Between the trimmed V and J ends, which lost 2 bases and 5 bases, there was a span of 18 bases. The CDR3 runs to 16 residues. As DNA, the CDR3 is TGCGCCAGCAGCCAAAGTCCGGGGGACCCGGGGGAGACCCAGTACTTC. This gives the protein CASSQSPGDPGETQYF.

The sample holds a few counts of this clonotype. V gene TRBV25-1 combines with J gene TRBJ2-3; 7 bases line up with TRBD1. V lost 3 bases and J lost 0; bases outside the gene matches: 6. The CDR3 has 16 residues. The germline CDR1 and CDR2 sequences are MGHDK and SYGVNS. CDR3 coding DNA: TGTGCCAGCAGTGACCCGACAGGGTGGAGCACAGATACGCAGTATTTT. Protein product: CASSDPTGWSTDTQYF.

A remark on this clonotype: One end of the junction varies from germline; a read error may be responsible. The chain employs TRBV7-9 and TRBJ2-7, with 12 nucleotides matching TRBD2. The CDR3 consists of 15 residues. Germline CDR1 and CDR2: SEHNR and FQNEAQ (reference sequence). The CDR3: CASSFLTSGGYEQYF. The DNA of the CDR3 is TGTGCCAGCAGCTTCCTGACTAGCGGGGGATACGAGCAGTATTTC. Drawing the rest from reference TRBV7-9 and TRBJ2-7, the complete variable domain is DTGVSQNPRHKITKRGQNVTFRCDPISEHNRLYWYRQTLGQGPEFLTYFQNEAQLEKSRLLSDRFSAERPKGSFSTLEIQRTEQGDSAMYLCASSFLTSGGYEQYFGPGTRLTVT.

The rearrangement uses TRBV28 and TRBJ2-5; D not certain. Trimming took 6 bases from V and 4 from J, leaving 12 bases between them. Germline CDR1 reads MDHEN; CDR2 reads SYDVKM. The CDR3 is 13 amino acids. CDR3 DNA sequence: TGTGCCAGCAGGAAGACTGCCCGAGAGACCCAGTACTTC. Amino acid sequence: CASRKTARETQYF.

This clonotype showed up many times. The chain has TRBV24-1 and TRBJ1-1, with unresolved D. V gave up 10 bases and J gave up 1 base, with 12 bases separating them. Germline V CDR1 and CDR2: KGHDR, SFDVKD. This CDR3 has 13 amino acids. CDR3 DNA sequence: TGTGCCACTCCTATGAGGGAGAACACTGAAGCTTTCTTT. Amino acid sequence: CATPMRENTEAFF.

A few counts support this clonotype. The chain carries TRBV7-3 and TRBJ2-1, with D possibly called TRBD1 or TRBD2 (5 bases each). The closer fit of TRBJ2-7 to the DNA end suggests the J call may be wrong. The germline CDR1 and CDR2 sequences are SGHTA and FQGTGA. The CDR3 loop spans 16 amino acids. The CDR3 protein is CASSFLREWRTYEQYF. CDR3 DNA sequence: TGTGCCAGCAGCTTCCTCAGGGAGTGGCGGACCTACGAGCAGTACTTC.

The chain employs TRBV27 and TRBJ1-3, with no clear D. The germline V and J ends were trimmed by 8 bases and 0 bases, with 11 bases remaining between them. The CDR3 loop spans 14 amino acids. The germline CDR1 and CDR2 sequences are MNHEY and SMNVEV (reference sequence). CDR3 DNA sequence: TGTGCCAGCTCCGGCGGGAACTCTGGAAACACCATATATTTT. Translating gives CASSGGNSGNTIYF.

The chain combines TRBV20-1 with TRBJ2-1, with no clear D. The V end was cut by 0 bases, the J end by 9 bases, with 12 bases between. This CDR3 is 13 amino acids long. Per germline, CDR1 DFQATT and CDR2 SNEGSKA (reference sequence). The CDR3 protein is CSARDNLAAEQFF. The CDR3 DNA follows: TGCAGTGCTAGAGATAATCTGGCGGCTGAGCAGTTCTTC.

The rearrangement joins TRBV20-1 to TRBJ2-5; 11 nucleotides agree with TRBD2. The DNA end lines up better with TRBJ2-7; the J call may be wrong. Germline CDR1 DFQATT, CDR2 SNEGSKA (reference sequence). The CDR3 length is 16 residues. The CDR3, as DNA: TGCAGTGCTAGAGGACCGGGACTAGCGGCAGCCTACGAGCAGTACTTC. This codes for CSARGPGLAAAYEQYF.

This clonotype has only a few counts. The J gene is TRBJ2-1, the V gene TRBV14, with TRBD2 matching over 10 bases. Germline CDR1 and CDR2: SGHDN and FVKESK. This CDR3 is 16 amino acids long. The ends lost 0 bases at V and 12 bases at J; junction bases unmatched: 11. In DNA form, the CDR3 reads TGTGCCAGCAGCCAAGATCTTCTAGCGGGAGATTTAGTGCAGTTCTTC. This codes for CASSQDLLAGDLVQFF.

V and J are TRBV7-2 and TRBJ2-3; 9 nucleotides match TRBD2. V trimming: 1 base; J trimming: 2 bases; junction bases outside the gene matches: 7. CDR3 length equals 17 residues. Germline V lookup: CDR1 SGHTA, CDR2 FQGNSA. CDR3 loop: CASSLEELAGFTDTQYF. The DNA of the CDR3 is TGTGCCAGCAGCTTAGAAGAGCTAGCGGGGTTCACAGATACGCAGTATTTT.

The CDR3 loop is CASSLPTGSKTEAFF. Here the CDR3 DNA reads TGTGCCAGCAGCTTACCGACAGGGTCTAAGACTGAAGCTTTCTTT. The rearrangement links TRBV7-9 to TRBJ1-1; 7 nucleotides agree with TRBD1. CDR3 size: 15 residues. V trimming: 2 bases; J trimming: 5 bases; junction bases outside the gene matches: 8. Per germline, CDR1 SEHNR and CDR2 FQNEAQ (reference sequence).